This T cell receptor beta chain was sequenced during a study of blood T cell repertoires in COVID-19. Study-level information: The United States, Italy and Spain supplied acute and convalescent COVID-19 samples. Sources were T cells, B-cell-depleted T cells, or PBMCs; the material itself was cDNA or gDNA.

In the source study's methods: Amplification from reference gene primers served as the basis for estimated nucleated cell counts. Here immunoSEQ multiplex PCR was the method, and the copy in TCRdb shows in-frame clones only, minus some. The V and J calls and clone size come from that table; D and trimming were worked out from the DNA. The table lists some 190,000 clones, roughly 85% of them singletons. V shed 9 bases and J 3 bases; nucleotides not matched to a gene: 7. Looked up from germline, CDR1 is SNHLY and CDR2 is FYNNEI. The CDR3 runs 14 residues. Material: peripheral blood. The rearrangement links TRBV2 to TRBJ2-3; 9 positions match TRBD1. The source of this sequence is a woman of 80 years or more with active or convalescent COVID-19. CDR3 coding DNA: TGTGCCAGTGGGACAGGGTCTTGGACAGATACGCAGTATTTT. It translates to CASGTGSWTDTQYF.